One and the same sample provided the 10 T cell receptor beta chains below, sequenced in a study of T cell responses to AZD1222 COVID-19 vaccine. Clones were read by immunoSEQ multiplex PCR, and TCRdb kept only the in-frame ones, dropping some. The sample gives over 85,000 clones, 88% of which show up once; 1.5% to 2% is in the top ten. This specimen was peripheral blood, taken on day 0 of AZD1222 vaccination. The receptors were gathered from an adult in good health.

The V gene is TRBV11-3, the J gene TRBJ2-2; no definite D call. In germline, CDR1 is SGHNT, CDR2 YENEEA. Trimming removed 3 bases at V and 6 bases at J, with 11 bases between. The CDR3 is 14 residues long. CDR3 DNA: TGTGCCAGCAGCTTCGACCCCCAGGCCGGGGAGCTGTTTTTT. Translated, it gives CASSFDPQAGELFF. Together with reference TRBV11-3 and TRBJ2-2, the CDR3 gives the full variable domain: EAGVVQSPRYKIIEKKQPVAFWCNPISGHNTLYWYLQNLGQGPELLIRYENEEAVDDSQLPKDRFSAERLKGVDSTLKIQPAELGDSAVYLCASSFDPQAGELFFGEGSRLTVL.

V usage is TRBV3-1 (or the pseudogene TRBV3-2) and J usage is TRBJ1-1; D not resolved. The CDR3 is 13 residues long. V was cut by 1 base and J by 7 bases, with 10 bases left in between. Germline CDR1 and CDR2: LGHDT and YNNKEL (reference sequence). The CDR3 region is CASSQGHQLEAFF. As DNA, the CDR3 is TGTGCCAGCAGCCAAGGTCATCAGCTTGAAGCTTTCTTT.

V gene TRBV5-6 combines with J gene TRBJ1-1; 8 bases fit TRBD1. Trimming removed 5 bases from V and 1 base from J; junction bases left unmatched: 1. Germline CDR1 reads SGHDT; CDR2 reads YYEEEE. This CDR3 region has 13 residues. CDR3 sequence (DNA): TGTGCCAGCAGAGGACAGGGGAACACTGAAGCTTTCTTT. It specifies CASRGQGNTEAFF. Using reference TRBV5-6 and TRBJ1-1 for the parts outside the CDR3, the full variable domain is DAGVTQSPTHLIKTRGQQVTLRCSPKSGHDTVSWYQQALGQGPQFIFQYYEEEERQRGNFPDRFSGHQFPNYSSELNVNALLLGDSALYLCASRGQGNTEAFFGQGTRLTVV.

This chain connects TRBV5-1 to TRBJ1-3, with unresolved D. This CDR3 spans 15 amino acids. The germline V gene has CDR1 SGHRS and CDR2 YFSETQ. V lost 3 bases to trimming and J lost 3 bases, with 13 bases between them. The DNA for the CDR3 is TGCGCCAGCAGCTCCAGCAGAGGTGTTGGAAACACCATATATTTT. It specifies CASSSSRGVGNTIYF.

This clone has a handful of counts. The rearrangement joins TRBV28 to TRBJ1-2, with D unclear. Germline V CDR1 and CDR2: MDHEN, SYDVKM. The V gene lost 1 base and the J gene lost 8 bases, with 5 bases spanning the gap. The CDR3 runs 11 residues. The CDR3 sequence is CASSLSWGYTF. The CDR3 bases are TGTGCCAGCAGTTTATCGTGGGGCTACACCTTC.

This sequence joins TRBV19 and TRBJ1-1; 10 bases line up with TRBD1. This CDR3 comprises 13 residues. The V gene end was trimmed by 7 bases and the J gene end by 3 bases; junction bases not matched to a gene: 2. Germline V gene lookup returns CDR1 LNHDA and CDR2 SQIVND (reference sequence). The CDR3 sequence is CASKGQGYTEAFF. CDR3 sequence (DNA): TGTGCCAGTAAGGGACAGGGGTACACTGAAGCTTTCTTT.

This clone has only one observation. The chain recombines TRBV5-4 with TRBJ1-5; possibly TRBD1 for D (5 bases). Germline V lookup: CDR1 SGHNT, CDR2 YYREEE (reference sequence). CDR3 length equals 15 residues. Trimming removed 0 bases at V and 4 bases at J, with 11 bases between. The CDR3 DNA sequence: TGTGCCAGCAGCTTGGGGGGCGGGAGTAATCAGCCCCAGCATTTT. Its translation: CASSLGGGSNQPQHF.

This chain joins TRBV5-1 and TRBJ1-1; D unresolved. V was clipped by 4 bases and J by 1 base, with 8 bases between them. Germline values: CDR1 SGHRS, CDR2 YFSETQ. This CDR3 is built from 13 residues. The CDR3 DNA follows: TGCGCCAGCAGCGTCGGTTGGAACACTGAAGCTTTCTTT. This sequence encodes CASSVGWNTEAFF.

This clone was seen once. The V call is TRBV29-1, the J call TRBJ2-3; no firm D call. Trimming stripped 1 base from V and 0 bases from J, with 14 bases between. Per germline, CDR1 SQVTM and CDR2 ANQGSEA. The CDR3 extends over 16 amino acids. Here the CDR3 DNA reads TGCAGCGTTGAAGGTGTGACTTTGACTAGCACAGATACGCAGTATTTT. Translated: CSVEGVTLTSTDTQYF.

This chain connects TRBV7-2 to TRBJ1-3, with TRBD1 matching 8 bases. Per germline, CDR1 SGHTA and CDR2 FQGNSA. This CDR3 has 15 amino acids. V lost 6 bases and J lost 0; bases outside the gene matches: 4. The CDR3 DNA reads as TGTGCCAGCAGAACGGACAGGGCCTCTGGAAACACCATATATTTT. Amino acids: CASRTDRASGNTIYF.